Listed below are T cell receptor beta chains from one sample, sequenced in a study of blood T cell repertoires in COVID-19. Sequencing used immunoSEQ multiplex PCR; TCRdb keeps in-frame clones, though not all of them. This sample has about 150,000 clones; 83% occur once, and the top ten carry less than 20%. Sequenced sample: peripheral blood. These receptors were collected from a woman in her 70s who had recovered from COVID-19. Both conserved end residues are part of each CDR3. The D gene is left open where the match is weak. Clone size is shown for a subset of rows, as once, few, many or a class of expanded clone.

TRBJ1-1 TRBV10-2 - TRBD1 TGCGCCAGCAACGGACAGGGGGCGCGGAACACTGAAGCTTTCTTT CASNGQGARNTEAFF
TRBJ1-2 TRBV2 - TRBD1 TGTGCCAGCAATAGGGGGCGACCTGGCTCCTATGGCTACACCTTC CASNRGRPGSYGYTF
TRBJ2-1 TRBV9 - - TGTGCCAGCAGCGTAAGGAGCAATGAGCAGTTCTTC CASSVRSNEQFF
TRBJ1-5 TRBV5-1 - - TGCGCCAGCAGCCAGGACAATCTTGGGCAGCCCCAGCATTTT CASSQDNLGQPQHF
TRBJ1-6 TRBV9 once TRBD1 TGTGCCAGCAGCGTCGACAGGGGTGGATCACCCCTCCACTTT CASSVDRGGSPLHF
TRBJ1-5 TRBV18 - TRBD1 TGTGCCAGCTCTCGACAGGGTCACAATCAGCCCCAGCATTTT CASSRQGHNQPQHF
TRBJ1-1 TRBV9 once - TGTGCCAGCAGCGTAGCCCCCGGGGACACTGAAGCTTTCTTT CASSVAPGDTEAFF
TRBJ1-5 TRBV28 many - TGTGCCAGCAGTTTAGAGAGGGGGGGTAAGGCCCAGCATTTT CASSLERGGKAQHF
TRBJ2-7 TRBV23-1 - TRBD1 TGCGCCAGCAGTCAAAACAGGGGCCCAACCTACGAGCAGTACTTC CASSQNRGPTYEQYF
TRBJ2-2 TRBV7-7 - TRBD1 TGTGCTAGCAGCTTAGATACAGGGGTCGGGGAGCTGTTTTTT CASSLDTGVGELFF